Described below is a single T cell receptor (beta chain) sequence and its context. The data stem from a study of T cell changes during pregnancy in multiple sclerosis. Assay: immunoSEQ multiplex PCR; the TCRdb copy retains only in-frame clones and omits some. The sample holds around 30,000 clones, approximately 88% seen once. Trimming removed 9 bases from V and 7 bases from J; junction bases left unmatched: 8. Germline values: CDR1 SNHLY, CDR2 FYNNEI. The CDR3 contains 13 residues. The TCR was taken from a female donor with multiple sclerosis, enrolled in a pregnancy study. V usage is TRBV2 and J usage is TRBJ1-5; 8 bases fit TRBD1. Sequencing used CD8+ T cells from peripheral blood mononuclear cells, obtained in the first trimester of pregnancy. CDR3 DNA: TGTGCCAGTTCCCCCAGACAGGGGCAGCCCCAGCATTTT. As protein: CASSPRQGQPQHF.